The clone carrying this TCR beta chain was recorded a few times. Its specificity is unknown. The data derive from a study of CD8 T cells in ankylosing spondylitis. Overall study findings and caveats: In ankylosing spondylitis blood, a motif of seven to nine highly homologous TCR beta variants appeared characteristic. Significant enrichment of disease-linked clones was reported in matched ankylosing spondylitis synovial fluid.

Preparation of TCR beta libraries was done by quantitative 5'-RACE with molecular barcodes. MiXCR, applied by TCRdb to the 5' RACE reads, yields one record per CDR3 protein. Altogether about 310,000 distinct CDR3 sequences are present, less than 25% being singletons, with the ten largest covering 3.5%. V gave up 7 bases and J gave up 4 bases; unmatched junction bases: 13. The CDR3 has 17 residues. The V gene is TRBV12-3 or TRBV12-4, the J gene TRBJ2-2; 9 bases agree with TRBD2. The source material was blood, either unsorted or a sorted T cell fraction (not recorded which). The sequence was obtained from a female donor with ankylosing spondylitis or in good health (not recorded which). CDR3 nucleotide sequence: TGTGCCAGCATTCAAGGGTGGGGACTAGCAGCCACCGGGGAGCTGTTTTTT. Amino acids: CASIQGWGLAATGELFF.